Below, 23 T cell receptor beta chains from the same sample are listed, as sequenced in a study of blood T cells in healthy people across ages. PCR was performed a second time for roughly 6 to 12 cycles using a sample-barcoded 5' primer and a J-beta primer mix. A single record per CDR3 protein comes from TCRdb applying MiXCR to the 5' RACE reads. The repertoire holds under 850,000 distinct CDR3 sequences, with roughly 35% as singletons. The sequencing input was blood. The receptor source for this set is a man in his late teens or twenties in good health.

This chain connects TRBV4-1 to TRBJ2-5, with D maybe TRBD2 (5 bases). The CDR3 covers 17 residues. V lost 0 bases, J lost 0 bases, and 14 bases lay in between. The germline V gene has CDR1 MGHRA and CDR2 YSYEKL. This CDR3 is CASSQEVRWTHQETQYF. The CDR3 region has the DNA TGCGCCAGCAGCCAAGAGGTCCGGTGGACTCACCAAGAGACCCAGTACTTC.

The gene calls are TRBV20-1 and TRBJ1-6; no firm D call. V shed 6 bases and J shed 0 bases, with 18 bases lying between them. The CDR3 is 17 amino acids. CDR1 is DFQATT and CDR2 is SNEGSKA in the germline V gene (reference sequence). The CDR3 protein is CSAVQSLHSSYNSPLHF. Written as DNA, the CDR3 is TGCAGTGCCGTACAGTCCCTCCACAGCTCCTATAATTCACCCCTCCACTTT.

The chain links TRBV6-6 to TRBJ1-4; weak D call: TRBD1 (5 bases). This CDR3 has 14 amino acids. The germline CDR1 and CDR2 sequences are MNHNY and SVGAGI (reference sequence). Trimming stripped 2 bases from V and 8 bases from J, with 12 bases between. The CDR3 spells CASSYVGEEEKLFF. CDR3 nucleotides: TGTGCCAGCAGTTACGTGGGGGAGGAAGAAAAACTGTTTTTT.

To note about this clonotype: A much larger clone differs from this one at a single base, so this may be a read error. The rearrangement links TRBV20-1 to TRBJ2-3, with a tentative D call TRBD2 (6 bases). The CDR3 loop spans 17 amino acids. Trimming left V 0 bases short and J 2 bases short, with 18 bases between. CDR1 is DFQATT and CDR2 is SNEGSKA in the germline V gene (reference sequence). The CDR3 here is CSARDPEGPRTTDTQYF. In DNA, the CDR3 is TGCAGTGCTAGAGATCCGGAGGGACCAAGAACCACAGATACGCAGTATTTT.

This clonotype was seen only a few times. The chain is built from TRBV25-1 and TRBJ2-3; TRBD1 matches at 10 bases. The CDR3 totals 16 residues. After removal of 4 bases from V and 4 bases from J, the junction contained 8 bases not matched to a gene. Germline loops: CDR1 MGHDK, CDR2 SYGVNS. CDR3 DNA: TGTGCCAGCAGTGTTCAAGGGACAGGGGTTGCAGATACGCAGTATTTT. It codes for CASSVQGTGVADTQYF.

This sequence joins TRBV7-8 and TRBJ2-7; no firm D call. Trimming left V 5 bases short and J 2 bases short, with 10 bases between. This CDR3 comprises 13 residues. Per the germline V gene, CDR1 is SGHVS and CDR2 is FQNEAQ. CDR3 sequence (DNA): TGTGCCAGCAGCCGCAAGGGCGCCTACGAGCAGTACTTC. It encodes CASSRKGAYEQYF.

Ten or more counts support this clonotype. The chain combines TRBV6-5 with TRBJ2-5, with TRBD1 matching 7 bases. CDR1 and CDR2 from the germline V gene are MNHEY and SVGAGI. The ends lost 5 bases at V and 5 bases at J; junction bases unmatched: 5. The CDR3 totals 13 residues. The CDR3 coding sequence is TGTGCCAGCAGTACGACAGGGAAGGAGACCCAGTACTTC. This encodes CASSTTGKETQYF.

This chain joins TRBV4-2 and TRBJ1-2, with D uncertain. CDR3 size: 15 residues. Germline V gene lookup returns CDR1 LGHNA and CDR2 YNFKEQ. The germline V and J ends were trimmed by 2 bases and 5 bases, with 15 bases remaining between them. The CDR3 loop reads CASSQTAGDFYGYTF. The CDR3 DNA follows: TGTGCCAGCAGCCAAACGGCAGGTGACTTTTATGGCTACACCTTC.

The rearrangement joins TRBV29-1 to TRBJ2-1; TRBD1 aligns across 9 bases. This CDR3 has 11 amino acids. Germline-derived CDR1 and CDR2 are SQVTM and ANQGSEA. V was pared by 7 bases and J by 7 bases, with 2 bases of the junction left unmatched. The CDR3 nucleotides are TGCAGCGGTGACAGGGGGAATGAGCAGTTCTTC. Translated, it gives CSGDRGNEQFF.

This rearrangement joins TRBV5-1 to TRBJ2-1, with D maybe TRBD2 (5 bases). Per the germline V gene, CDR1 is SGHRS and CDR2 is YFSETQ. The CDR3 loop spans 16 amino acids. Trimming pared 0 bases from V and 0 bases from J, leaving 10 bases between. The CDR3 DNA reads TGCGCCAGCAGCTTGGGCTGGGAGAGCTCCTACAATGAGCAGTTCTTC. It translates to CASSLGWESSYNEQFF. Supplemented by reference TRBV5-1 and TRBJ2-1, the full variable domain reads KAGVTQTPRYLIKTRGQQVTLSCSPISGHRSVSWYQQTPGQGLQFLFEYFSETQRNKGNFPGRFSGRQFSNSRSEMNVSTLELGDSALYLCASSLGWESSYNEQFFGPGTRLTVL.

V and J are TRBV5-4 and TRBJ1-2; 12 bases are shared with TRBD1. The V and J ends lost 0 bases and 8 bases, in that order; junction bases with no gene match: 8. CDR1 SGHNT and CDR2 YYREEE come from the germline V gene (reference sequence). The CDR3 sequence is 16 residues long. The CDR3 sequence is CASSLDPGQGAEGYTF. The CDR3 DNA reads TGTGCCAGCAGCTTGGATCCGGGACAGGGGGCAGAGGGCTACACCTTC.

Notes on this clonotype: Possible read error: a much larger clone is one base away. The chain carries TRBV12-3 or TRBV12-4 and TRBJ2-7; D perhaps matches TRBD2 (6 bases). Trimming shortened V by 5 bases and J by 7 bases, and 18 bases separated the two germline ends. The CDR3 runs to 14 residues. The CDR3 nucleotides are TGTGCCAGCAGTCGATCGGGGGAATCCAATGAGCAGTACTTC. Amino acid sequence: CASSRSGESNEQYF.

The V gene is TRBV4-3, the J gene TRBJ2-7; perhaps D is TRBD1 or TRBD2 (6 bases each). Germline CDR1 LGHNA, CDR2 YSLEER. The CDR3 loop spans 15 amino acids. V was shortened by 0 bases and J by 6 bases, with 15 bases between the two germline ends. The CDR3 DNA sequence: TGCGCCAGCAGCCAAGAGGATCGGGGGCTAACCGAGCAGTACTTC. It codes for CASSQEDRGLTEQYF.

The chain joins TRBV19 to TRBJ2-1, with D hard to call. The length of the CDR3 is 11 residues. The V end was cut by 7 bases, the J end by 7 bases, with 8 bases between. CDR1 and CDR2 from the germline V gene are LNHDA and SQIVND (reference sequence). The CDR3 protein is CASKVVNEQFF. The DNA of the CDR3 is TGTGCCAGTAAGGTAGTAAATGAGCAGTTCTTC.

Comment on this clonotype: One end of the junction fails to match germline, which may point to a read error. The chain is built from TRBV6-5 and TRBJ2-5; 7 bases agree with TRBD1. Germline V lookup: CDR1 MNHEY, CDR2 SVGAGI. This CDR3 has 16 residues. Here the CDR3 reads CASRPRKGGRLEAQYF. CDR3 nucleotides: TGTGCCAGCAGACCTCGGAAAGGGGGCCGTTTAGAGGCCCAGTACTTC.

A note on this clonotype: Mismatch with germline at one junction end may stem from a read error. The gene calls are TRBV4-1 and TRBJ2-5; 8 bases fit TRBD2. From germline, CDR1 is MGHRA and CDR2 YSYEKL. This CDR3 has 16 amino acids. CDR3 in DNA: TGCGCCGGCAGCCAAGATGTCGGGACTAGTGAGGAGACCCAGTACTTC. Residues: CAGSQDVGTSEETQYF.

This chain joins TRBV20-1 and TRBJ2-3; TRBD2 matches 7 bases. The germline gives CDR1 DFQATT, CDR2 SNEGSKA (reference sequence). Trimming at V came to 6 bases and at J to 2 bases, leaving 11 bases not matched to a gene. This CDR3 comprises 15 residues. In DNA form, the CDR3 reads TGCAGTGCGGAAGGACTAGTCGAGGACACAGATACGCAGTATTTT. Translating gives CSAEGLVEDTDTQYF.

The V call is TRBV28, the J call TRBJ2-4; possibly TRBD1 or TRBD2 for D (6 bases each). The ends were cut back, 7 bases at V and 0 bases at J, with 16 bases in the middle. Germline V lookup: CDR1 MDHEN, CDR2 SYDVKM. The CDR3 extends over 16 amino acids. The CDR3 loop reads CASNGQRAGAKNIQYF. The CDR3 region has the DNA TGTGCCAGCAATGGACAGCGGGCCGGAGCCAAAAACATTCAGTACTTC.

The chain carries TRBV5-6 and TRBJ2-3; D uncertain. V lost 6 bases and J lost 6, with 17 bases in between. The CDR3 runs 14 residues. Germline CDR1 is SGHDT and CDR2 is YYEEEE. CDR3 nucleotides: TGTGCCAGCACCCTTGGCCCCTTGGGGGATACGCAGTATTTT. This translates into CASTLGPLGDTQYF. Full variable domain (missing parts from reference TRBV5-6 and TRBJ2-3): DAGVTQSPTHLIKTRGQQVTLRCSPKSGHDTVSWYQQALGQGPQFIFQYYEEEERQRGNFPDRFSGHQFPNYSSELNVNALLLGDSALYLCASTLGPLGDTQYFGPGTRLTVL.

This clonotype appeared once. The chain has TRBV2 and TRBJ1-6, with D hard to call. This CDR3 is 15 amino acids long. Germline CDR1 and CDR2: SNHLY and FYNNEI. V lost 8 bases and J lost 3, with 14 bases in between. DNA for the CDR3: TGTGCCAGCCAAATCGGGCCGAACTATAATTCACCCCTCCACTTT. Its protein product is CASQIGPNYNSPLHF.

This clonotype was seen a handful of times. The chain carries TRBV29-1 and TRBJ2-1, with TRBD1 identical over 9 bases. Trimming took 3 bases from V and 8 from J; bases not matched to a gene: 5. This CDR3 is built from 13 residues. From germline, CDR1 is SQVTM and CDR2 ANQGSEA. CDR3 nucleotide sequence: TGCAGCGTTGAGACAGGGGGGGTCGATGAGCAGTTCTTC. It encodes CSVETGGVDEQFF.

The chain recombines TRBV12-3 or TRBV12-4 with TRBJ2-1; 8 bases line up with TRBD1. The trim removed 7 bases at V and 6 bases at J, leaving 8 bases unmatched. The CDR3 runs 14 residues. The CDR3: CASTPTGEVNEQFF. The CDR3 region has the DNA TGTGCCAGCACCCCGACAGGGGAGGTCAATGAGCAGTTCTTC.

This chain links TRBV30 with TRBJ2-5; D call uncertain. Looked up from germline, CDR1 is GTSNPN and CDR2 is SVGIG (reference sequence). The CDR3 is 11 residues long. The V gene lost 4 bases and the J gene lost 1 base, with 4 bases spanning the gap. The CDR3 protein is CAWKTQETQYF. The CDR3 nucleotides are TGTGCCTGGAAAACCCAAGAGACCCAGTACTTC. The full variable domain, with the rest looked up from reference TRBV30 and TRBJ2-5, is SQTIHQWPATLVQPVGSPLSLECTVEGTSNPNLYWYRQAAGRGLQLLFYSVGIGQISSEVPQNLSASRPQDRQFILSSKKLLLSDSGFYLCAWKTQETQYFGPGTRLLVL.